The 12 T cell receptor beta chains in this list originate from one sample, sequenced in a study of T cell responses to AZD1222 COVID-19 vaccine. Using immunoSEQ multiplex PCR, the repertoire was profiled, and TCRdb retains in-frame clones only, with some absent. The sample contains around 77,000 clones, roughly 88% of which appear only once. This material consisted of peripheral blood, taken on day 0 of AZD1222 vaccination. The receptors derive from an adult in good health.

The rearrangement joins TRBV28 to TRBJ2-7; the D gene is possibly TRBD2 (6 bases). CDR3 size: 14 residues. The V gene's germline CDR1 is MDHEN and CDR2 SYDVKM. The ends were cut back, 7 bases at V and 2 bases at J, with 15 bases in the middle. CDR3 in DNA: TGTGCCAGCACCGGAAGCGGGTACACCTACGAGCAGTACTTC. This gives the protein CASTGSGYTYEQYF.

CDR3 coding DNA: TGTGCCAGTAGTATAGCGGCAGGCATAGGAGATACGCAGTATTTT. As protein: CASSIAAGIGDTQYF. The V and J genes are TRBV19 and TRBJ2-3; the D is unclear. V shed 1 base and J shed 5 bases, with 13 bases lying between them. The CDR3 spans 15 residues. Germline CDR1 is LNHDA and CDR2 is SQIVND (reference sequence).

The chain recombines TRBV12-5 with TRBJ1-2; D gene ambiguous. The V gene lost 2 bases and the J gene lost 5 bases, with 6 bases spanning the gap. The CDR3 covers 12 residues. Germline CDR1 and CDR2: LGHNT and FRNRAP. In nucleotides, the CDR3 is TGTGCTAGTGGTTTGTTAGGGTATGGCTACACCTTC. This encodes CASGLLGYGYTF. Full variable domain (remainder filled in from reference TRBV12-5 and TRBJ1-2): DARVTQTPRHKVTEMGQEVTMRCQPILGHNTVFWYRQTMMQGLELLAYFRNRAPLDDSGMPKDRFSAEMPDATLATLKIQPSEPRDSAVYFCASGLLGYGYTFGSGTRLTVV.

This chain joins TRBV7-3 and TRBJ2-5, with TRBD2 identical over 8 bases. V was pared by 5 bases and J by 4 bases, with 12 bases of the junction left unmatched. The germline V gene encodes CDR1 SGHTA and CDR2 FQGTGA. The CDR3 consists of 16 residues. The DNA of the CDR3 is TGTGCCAGCAGCCCCCGGGGTAGCGGGGCCGGAGAGACCCAGTACTTC. Protein product: CASSPRGSGAGETQYF.

This clone was observed a single time. The J gene is TRBJ2-7, the V gene TRBV3-1 (or the pseudogene TRBV3-2), with D unclear. With 1 base removed from V and 0 bases from J, the gap between germline ends came to 7 bases. Looked up from germline, CDR1 is LGHDT and CDR2 is YNNKEL (reference sequence). There are 14 residues in the CDR3. The CDR3 DNA reads as TGTGCCAGCAGCCAAGCACCAACCTCCTACGAGCAGTACTTC. This translates into CASSQAPTSYEQYF.

The chain has TRBV28 and TRBJ2-1, with TRBD1 matching 11 bases. V shed 7 bases and J 9 bases; nucleotides not matched to a gene: 11. CDR3 length equals 15 residues. CDR1 and CDR2 from the germline V gene are MDHEN and SYDVKM. CDR3: CASINWDRGSGEQFF. CDR3 DNA: TGTGCCAGCATCAATTGGGACAGGGGGTCGGGTGAGCAGTTCTTC.

This chain joins TRBV27 and TRBJ1-5; perhaps TRBD1 as D (5 bases). The CDR3 covers 15 residues. Germline V gene lookup returns CDR1 MNHEY and CDR2 SMNVEV (reference sequence). V was clipped by 0 bases and J by 5 bases, with 11 bases between them. The CDR3 sequence is CASSLSTQGHQPQHF. CDR3 nucleotide sequence: TGTGCCAGCAGTTTATCGACGCAGGGCCATCAGCCCCAGCATTTT.

The chain carries TRBV28 and TRBJ1-2; no definite D call. This CDR3 has 12 amino acids. The V gene lost 3 bases and the J gene lost 5 bases, with 7 bases spanning the gap. From germline, CDR1 is MDHEN and CDR2 SYDVKM. Here the CDR3 reads CASSLKEYGYTF. The CDR3 DNA is TGTGCCAGCAGTTTGAAAGAGTATGGCTACACCTTC.

The CDR3: CASSLGYRTGSNSPLHF. For the CDR3, the DNA is TGTGCCAGCAGCTTGGGTTATCGGACAGGGTCGAATTCACCCCTCCACTTT. The chain joins TRBV5-4 to TRBJ1-6, with 8 bases matching TRBD1. This CDR3 spans 17 amino acids. The V gene end was trimmed by 0 bases and the J gene end by 7 bases; junction bases not matched to a gene: 9. Germline assignment: CDR1 SGHNT and CDR2 YYREEE (reference sequence).

The rearrangement uses TRBV6-5 and TRBJ1-1, with D perhaps TRBD1 (5 bases). CDR3 size: 13 residues. V gave up 4 bases and J gave up 6 bases, with 12 bases separating them. CDR1 is MNHEY and CDR2 is SVGAGI in the germline V gene. The CDR3 loop reads CASSLLQGAEAFF. The CDR3 DNA follows: TGTGCCAGCAGTTTACTCCAAGGGGCTGAAGCTTTCTTT.

CDR3 region: CASSFQIDEKLFF. The CDR3 DNA follows: TGTGCCAGCAGTTTCCAGATTGATGAAAAACTGTTTTTT. The gene calls are TRBV12-3 or TRBV12-4 and TRBJ1-4; D unclear. V was pared by 3 bases and J by 6 bases, with 8 bases between. The CDR3 has 13 amino acids.

The chain employs TRBV5-4 and TRBJ2-5; TRBD1 matches at 11 bases. This CDR3 spans 16 amino acids. CDR1 and CDR2 (germline): SGHNT, YYREEE (reference sequence). V lost 4 bases to trimming and J lost 5 bases; unmatched junction nucleotides: 10. The CDR3, as DNA: TGTGCCAGCAGCCCAGGACGGACAGGGGGCGAGGAGACCCAGTACTTC. Protein: CASSPGRTGGEETQYF.